Presented here are 29 T cell receptor beta chains from one specimen sequenced in a study of regulatory T cells in long-lasting Graves disease. The time point denotes: persistent/refractory GD, antithyroid drugs over 5 years with positive TRAb. The TCR library was made from RNA extracted from PBMCs. The TCR beta library used iRepertoire HTBI primers with Arm-PCR amplification of CDR3. TCRdb itself ran the multiplex PCR reads through MiXCR, one entry per CDR3 protein. The sample lists hundreds of thousands of distinct CDR3 sequences, around a fifth occurring once. This specimen was peripheral blood mononuclear cells (PBMCs), taken when the disease was refractory, from a patient treated with antithyroid drugs. The source is a female donor with Graves disease.

At least ten counts were recorded for this clonotype. The V call is TRBV2, the J call TRBJ2-2; D is uncertain. The germline CDR1 and CDR2 sequences are SNHLY and FYNNEI. Between the trimmed V and J ends, which lost 4 bases and 7 bases, there was a span of 7 bases. The CDR3 is made up of 12 amino acids. CDR3 loop: CASSAVFGELFF. In nucleotides, the CDR3 is TGTGCCAGCAGTGCAGTTTTCGGGGAGCTGTTTTTT. Full variable domain (remainder filled in from reference TRBV2 and TRBJ2-2): EPEVTQTPSHQVTQMGQEVILRCVPISNHLYFYWYRQILGQKVEFLVSFYNNEISEKSEIFDDQFSVERPDGSNFTLKIRSTKLEDSAMYFCASSAVFGELFFGEGSRLTVL.

This clonotype was seen more than once but under ten times. The chain combines TRBV6-5 with TRBJ1-1, with TRBD1 identical over 7 bases. V gave up 2 bases and J gave up 4 bases; unmatched junction bases: 13. Germline V gene sequence: CDR1 MNHEY, CDR2 SVGAGI. This CDR3 spans 17 amino acids. CDR3 in amino acids: CASSYGPLQGWVTEAFF. CDR3 DNA: TGTGCCAGCAGTTACGGCCCCCTACAGGGGTGGGTCACTGAAGCTTTCTTT.

This clonotype was recorded many times. This rearrangement joins TRBV15 to TRBJ2-2, with D perhaps matching TRBD1 or TRBD2 (5 bases each). The V end lost 0 bases, the J end lost 7 bases, and 9 bases lay between the germline ends. The germline CDR1 and CDR2 sequences are LNHNV and YYDKDF (reference sequence). There are 14 residues in the CDR3. The CDR3 DNA is TGTGCCACCAGCAGAGATCGTGGGGGCGGGGAGCTGTTTTTT. This gives the protein CATSRDRGGGELFF. The full variable domain, with the rest looked up from reference TRBV15 and TRBJ2-2, is DAMVIQNPRYQVTQFGKPVTLSCSQTLNHNVMYWYQQKSSQAPKLLFHYYDKDFNNEADTPDNFQSRRPNTSFCFLDIRSPGLGDTAMYLCATSRDRGGGELFFGEGSRLTVL.

Only a few counts were recorded for this clonotype. This chain connects TRBV7-2 to TRBJ2-7; 7 nucleotides match TRBD1. The CDR3 contains 15 residues. The V gene's germline CDR1 is SGHTA and CDR2 FQGNSA. Trimming cost V 5 bases and J 2 bases; bases outside gene matches: 9. CDR3 DNA sequence: TGTGCCAGCAGCCCCCTCGGGACAGAACCCTACGAGCAGTACTTC. This sequence encodes CASSPLGTEPYEQYF.

This clonotype was seen a few times. V gene TRBV6-5 combines with J gene TRBJ2-3; a weak D match, TRBD2 (7 bases). The ends were cut back, 2 bases at V and 4 bases at J, with 16 bases in the middle. CDR3 length equals 16 residues. Germline CDR1 MNHEY, CDR2 SVGAGI. The CDR3 loop is CASSYGIEGGPDTQYF. The DNA of the CDR3 is TGTGCCAGCAGTTACGGGATCGAGGGGGGGCCAGATACGCAGTATTTT.

The chain carries TRBV19 and TRBJ1-1, with a possible D match to TRBD1 (6 bases). From germline, CDR1 is LNHDA and CDR2 SQIVND (reference sequence). The ends were cut back, 5 bases at V and 0 bases at J, with 16 bases in the middle. This CDR3 contains 16 residues. The CDR3 reads CASSGGSGHLNTEAFF. In nucleotides, the CDR3 is TGTGCCAGTAGTGGGGGGTCGGGACACCTGAACACTGAAGCTTTCTTT. The variable domain in full, completed from reference TRBV19 and TRBJ1-1, reads DGGITQSPKYLFRKEGQNVTLSCEQNLNHDAMYWYRQDPGQGLRLIYYSQIVNDFQKGDIAEGYSVSREKKESFPLTVTSAQKNPTAFYLCASSGGSGHLNTEAFFGQGTRLTVV.

CDR3 in amino acids: CASIWDWEHGTDEQFF. The CDR3 DNA is TGTGCCAGCATCTGGGACTGGGAACATGGCACAGATGAGCAGTTCTTC. This chain uses TRBV7-2 with TRBJ2-1; TRBD2 is a possible D gene (6 bases). The CDR3 has 16 residues. Looked up from germline, CDR1 is SGHTA and CDR2 is FQGNSA. V lost 7 bases to trimming and J lost 8 bases, with 24 bases between them.

This clonotype was seen repeatedly, ten times or more. The gene calls are TRBV7-2 and TRBJ2-7; 7 nucleotides line up with TRBD2. V shed 2 bases, J shed 4 bases, and the junction held 8 bases outside the gene matches. The CDR3 is made up of 15 amino acids. CDR1 and CDR2 from the germline V gene are SGHTA and FQGNSA. The CDR3 DNA reads as TGTGCCAGCAGCTTACGAAGCGGGATAGAATACGAGCAGTACTTC. It encodes CASSLRSGIEYEQYF.

This clonotype has at least ten counts. The chain has TRBV5-1 and TRBJ1-4; 9 positions match TRBD1. The V gene end was trimmed by 4 bases and the J gene end by 8 bases; junction bases not matched to a gene: 15. This CDR3 is 17 amino acids long. The V gene's germline CDR1 is SGHRS and CDR2 YFSETQ. The chain's CDR3 is CASSPTPATGGREKLFF. The CDR3 DNA is TGCGCCAGCAGCCCCACGCCAGCGACAGGGGGACGCGAAAAACTGTTTTTT.

This clonotype was counted at least ten times. V gene TRBV6-5 combines with J gene TRBJ2-2; a weak D match, TRBD1 (5 bases). V dropped 2 bases and J dropped 4 bases, with 11 bases sitting between them. The CDR3 runs to 15 residues. The V gene's germline CDR1 is MNHEY and CDR2 SVGAGI. In nucleotides, the CDR3 is TGTGCCAGCAGTTACCTTGGGGCGATCACCGGGGAGCTGTTTTTT. Amino acid sequence: CASSYLGAITGELFF.

This clonotype has a handful of counts. The chain combines TRBV7-9 with TRBJ2-7; 7 positions agree with TRBD2. Germline CDR1 and CDR2: SEHNR and FQNEAQ (reference sequence). The length of the CDR3 is 15 residues. J lost 4 bases, V lost 5 bases, and 11 bases had no gene match. The CDR3: CASSSGGGREYEQYF. CDR3 sequence (DNA): TGTGCCAGCAGCAGTGGGGGGGGGAGGGAGTACGAGCAGTACTTC.

A few counts support this clonotype. The rearrangement joins TRBV7-9 to TRBJ2-5; D is unclear. This CDR3 comprises 13 residues. The germline CDR1 and CDR2 sequences are SEHNR and FQNEAQ (reference sequence). V dropped 1 base and J dropped 5 bases, with 8 bases sitting between them. The chain's CDR3 is CASSLVGYETQYF. The CDR3 DNA follows: TGTGCCAGCAGCTTAGTGGGTTACGAGACCCAGTACTTC. Supplemented by reference TRBV7-9 and TRBJ2-5, the full variable domain reads DTGVSQNPRHKITKRGQNVTFRCDPISEHNRLYWYRQTLGQGPEFLTYFQNEAQLEKSRLLSDRFSAERPKGSFSTLEIQRTEQGDSAMYLCASSLVGYETQYFGPGTRLLVL.

The table lists this clonotype with many counts. CDR3 sequence (DNA): TGTGCCAGCAGCTCGGACAGGCATGCCTACGAGCAGTACTTC. It is translated as CASSSDRHAYEQYF. V gene TRBV7-2 combines with J gene TRBJ2-7; 7 bases fit TRBD1. CDR1 is SGHTA and CDR2 is FQGNSA in the germline V gene. After removal of 4 bases from V and 2 bases from J, the junction contained 5 bases not matched to a gene. The CDR3 covers 14 residues.

This clonotype was counted a few times. The chain links TRBV7-2 to TRBJ2-7, with TRBD1 as a possible D gene (6 bases). Trimming left V 3 bases short and J 4 bases short, with 16 bases between. The V gene's germline CDR1 is SGHTA and CDR2 FQGNSA. The CDR3 is 15 residues long. The CDR3 DNA reads TGTGCCAGCAGCTTTTCAAGGGGACATTTGTACGAGCAGTACTTC. Translation gives CASSFSRGHLYEQYF.

CDR3 in amino acids: CASSETRGQGQYF. CDR3 in DNA: TGTGCCAGCAGTGAAACCAGGGGGCAAGGGCAGTACTTC. The genes are TRBV6-1 and TRBJ2-7; 8 nucleotides match TRBD1. V lost 2 bases and J lost 9; bases outside the gene matches: 6. Germline V gene lookup returns CDR1 MNHNS and CDR2 SASEGT. This CDR3 is built from 13 residues.

J is TRBJ2-3 and V is TRBV12-3 or TRBV12-4, with 9 bases identical to TRBD1. This CDR3 is built from 16 residues. J was trimmed by 2 bases and V by 6 bases; bases with no gene match: 9. CDR3 DNA: TGTGCCAGCAGCTCCCCACGGACAGGGGCCACAGATACGCAGTATTTT. Its protein is CASSSPRTGATDTQYF.

This clonotype was seen repeatedly, ten times or more. The V and J genes are TRBV7-2 and TRBJ1-5, with unresolved D. The CDR3 totals 16 residues. Germline V gives CDR1 SGHTA, CDR2 FQGNSA. V lost 1 base and J lost 0, with 10 bases in between. The CDR3 DNA is TGTGCCAGCAGCTTAGGTATGGCAGCTAGCAATCAGCCCCAGCATTTT. It is translated as CASSLGMAASNQPQHF.

The CDR3 region is CASSLLGAAPEGYTF. In nucleotides, the CDR3 is TGTGCCAGCAGCCTTCTAGGTGCAGCGCCGGAGGGCTACACCTTC. The chain couples TRBV5-6 to TRBJ1-2; D not certain. Germline V gives CDR1 SGHDT, CDR2 YYEEEE. Trimming removed 4 bases from V and 8 bases from J, with 21 bases in between. This CDR3 contains 15 residues.

This clonotype was seen at least ten times. This chain links TRBV29-1 with TRBJ1-1; a weak D match, TRBD1 (5 bases). V dropped 3 bases and J dropped 1 base, with 15 bases sitting between them. There are 15 residues in the CDR3. Germline V lookup: CDR1 SQVTM, CDR2 ANQGSEA. As DNA, the CDR3 is TGCAGCGTTGATGTTTTGTGGGGCTCGAACACTGAAGCTTTCTTT. It specifies CSVDVLWGSNTEAFF.

The chain joins TRBV9 to TRBJ2-3; D not resolved. Germline CDR1 is SGDLS and CDR2 is YYNGEE. The CDR3 is 13 amino acids. V lost 4 bases, J lost 4 bases, and 10 bases lay in between. Written as DNA, the CDR3 is TGTGCCAGCAGCCCTCGATGGTCAGATACGCAGTATTTT. Translating gives CASSPRWSDTQYF.

As concerns this clonotype: This could be a read error, since a much larger clone is one nucleotide away. The chain employs TRBV6-5 and TRBJ2-7, with D perhaps matching TRBD2 (6 bases). Germline V gene lookup returns CDR1 MNHEY and CDR2 SVGAGI. This CDR3 contains 13 residues. Trimming shortened V by 0 bases and J by 3 bases, and 6 bases separated the two germline ends. The CDR3 here is CASSYSRDYEQYF. The CDR3 DNA sequence: TGTGCCAGCAGTTACTCGCGGGACTACGAGCAGTACTTC.

The V call is TRBV7-3, the J call TRBJ1-2, with TRBD1 as a possible D gene (6 bases). Trimming removed 0 bases from V and 8 bases from J, with 16 bases in between. Germline-derived CDR1 and CDR2 are SGHTA and FQGTGA. The CDR3 covers 15 residues. For the CDR3, the DNA is TGTGCCAGCAGCTTAACCGCAGGGGAGACTAGCGGCTACACCTTC. As protein: CASSLTAGETSGYTF.

This clonotype was recorded at least ten times. This sequence joins TRBV28 and TRBJ1-1; TRBD1 aligns across 9 bases. Unmatched junction bases numbered 6, after V lost 7 bases and J lost 3 bases. The CDR3 spans 14 residues. In germline, CDR1 is MDHEN, CDR2 SYDVKM. As DNA, the CDR3 is TGTGCCAGCACCGGACAGGGGCGCCACACTGAAGCTTTCTTT. Translation gives CASTGQGRHTEAFF. Looking up the rest from reference TRBV28 and TRBJ1-1 gives the full variable domain: DVKVTQSSRYLVKRTGEKVFLECVQDMDHENMFWYRQDPGLGLRLIYFSYDVKMKEKGDIPEGYSVSREKKERFSLILESASTNQTSMYLCASTGQGRHTEAFFGQGTRLTVV.

In this sample, this clonotype turned up many times. The chain employs TRBV20-1 and TRBJ2-5; D gene ambiguous. The CDR3 has 11 residues. Germline assignment: CDR1 DFQATT and CDR2 SNEGSKA (reference sequence). Trimming took off 4 bases at V and 1 base at J, with 4 bases between the two ends. CDR3 DNA: TGCAGTGCTAATCTCCAAGAGACCCAGTACTTC. It encodes CSANLQETQYF.

At least ten counts were recorded for this clonotype. This chain links TRBV11-2 with TRBJ2-2; D possibly uses TRBD1 or TRBD2 (6 bases each). CDR1 is SGHAT, CDR2 FQNNGV, per germline. The germline V and J ends were trimmed by 4 bases and 2 bases, with 17 bases remaining between them. The CDR3 contains 17 residues. CDR3 protein: CASSSSGGGRNTGELFF. The CDR3 coding sequence is TGTGCCAGCAGCTCCTCCGGAGGGGGAAGAAACACCGGGGAGCTGTTTTTT.

This clonotype showed up just a few times. The chain links TRBV9 to TRBJ2-7; D is unclear. The V and J ends lost 0 bases and 0 bases respectively, with 7 bases between them. The CDR3 totals 14 residues. CDR1 and CDR2 from the germline V gene are SGDLS and YYNGEE. CDR3 loop: CASSVASSSYEQYF. CDR3 coding DNA: TGTGCCAGCAGCGTAGCTAGTAGCTCCTACGAGCAGTACTTC.

On this clonotype: At one end, the junction sequence differs from germline, possibly due to a read error. The gene calls are TRBV7-7 and TRBJ2-7; TRBD1 matches at 12 bases. The germline V gene has CDR1 SSHAT and CDR2 FNYEAQ (reference sequence). This CDR3 region has 15 residues. The CDR3 region has the DNA TGTGCTAGCAGCCGTGGGACAGGGGGCAGCTACGAGCAGTACTTC. Amino acid sequence: CASSRGTGGSYEQYF.

As concerns this clonotype: A clone one base away is much larger, so this may be a read error. The chain has TRBV10-3 and TRBJ1-2; 10 positions match TRBD1. Germline V gives CDR1 ENHRY, CDR2 SYGVKD. CDR3 length: 11 residues. The J segment lost 8 bases and the V segment lost 10 bases, leaving 4 bases of the junction unmatched. CDR3 nucleotide sequence: TGTGCCACCGGACAGGGGGGCGGCTACACCTTC. This codes for CATGQGGGYTF.

This clonotype was detected a few times. The chain carries TRBV10-3 and TRBJ2-3; TRBD1 is a possible D gene (6 bases). Germline V gene data show CDR1 as ENHRY and CDR2 as SYGVKD. The V and J ends lost 8 bases and 1 base respectively, with 13 bases between them. The CDR3 length is 14 residues. The CDR3 here is CAIRDTLGTDTQYF. Written as DNA, the CDR3 is TGTGCCATCCGGGACACCCTTGGCACAGATACGCAGTATTTT.